Listed here is a single T cell receptor beta chain. Sequencing used immunoSEQ multiplex PCR; TCRdb keeps in-frame clones, though not all of them. In the table there are 35,000 to 50,000 clones, about 88% of which are singletons. The sample originates from a study of T cell changes during pregnancy in multiple sclerosis. The sequencing here drew on CD4+ T cells from peripheral blood mononuclear cells, taken in the second trimester of pregnancy. This clonotype originated in a female donor with multiple sclerosis, enrolled in a pregnancy study.

The CDR3 sequence: CASRLDRANTEAFF. The CDR3 coding sequence is TGTGCCAGCAGGCTGGACAGGGCGAACACTGAAGCTTTCTTT. This rearrangement joins TRBV6-5 to TRBJ1-1, with 8 bases matching TRBD1. The CDR3 length is 14 residues. Germline CDR1 reads MNHEY; CDR2 reads SVGAGI. The junction had 4 bases not matched to a gene; V was cut back by 6 bases and J by 1 base.